This T cell receptor beta chain originates from a study of vaccination effects on CD4 cells after COVID-19. With V trimmed by 10 bases and J by 9 bases, 12 bases remained unmatched. This CDR3 contains 14 residues. CDR1 MNHEY and CDR2 SVGAGI come from the germline V gene. The method was immunoSEQ multiplex PCR; TCRdb's version includes in-frame clones alone and lacks a portion of them. This table holds some 9,800 clones, roughly 80% found once. Culture proceeded for nine to ten days, and CD4+ T cells were then isolated. All participants had two doses of either the BNT162b2 or mRNA-1273 vaccine. Vaccinated recipients, who were negative for nucleocapsid antibodies, had no history of SARS-CoV-2 infection. Points on this clone: The antigen is unknown.

The TCR originated in a human donor who received a COVID-19 vaccine. The chain has TRBV6-5 and TRBJ2-1; 10 positions agree with TRBD1. The input for sequencing was CD4+ T cells from PBMCs cultured without peptide, taken after COVID-19 vaccination. The CDR3 DNA follows: TGTGCCACTTCAGACAGGGGGCTTGTAGTTGAGCAGTTCTTC. Residues: CATSDRGLVVEQFF.